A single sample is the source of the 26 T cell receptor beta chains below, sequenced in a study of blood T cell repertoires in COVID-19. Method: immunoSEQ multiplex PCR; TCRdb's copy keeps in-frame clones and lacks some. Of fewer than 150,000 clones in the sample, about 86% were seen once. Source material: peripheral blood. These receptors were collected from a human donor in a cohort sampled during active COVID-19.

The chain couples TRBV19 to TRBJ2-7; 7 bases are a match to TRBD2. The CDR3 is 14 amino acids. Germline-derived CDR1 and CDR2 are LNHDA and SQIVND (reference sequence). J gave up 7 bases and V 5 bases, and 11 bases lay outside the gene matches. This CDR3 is CASSVPGLGGEQYF. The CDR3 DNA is TGTGCCAGTAGTGTCCCAGGGCTCGGGGGGGAGCAGTACTTC.

Here the CDR3 reads CASSPGQRAYSNQPQHF. The CDR3 region has the DNA TGTGCCAGCAGTCCGGGACAGAGAGCATATAGCAATCAGCCCCAGCATTTT. The chain links TRBV6-6 to TRBJ1-5; 7 nucleotides align to TRBD1. V dropped 5 bases and J dropped 0; count of bases not matched to a gene: 10. The germline V gene encodes CDR1 MNHNY and CDR2 SVGAGI (reference sequence). CDR3 length equals 17 residues.

The CDR3 DNA sequence: TGTGCCAGCAATGGGGACTCTCTATATACCGGGGAGCTGTTTTTT. Its translation is CASNGDSLYTGELFF. J is TRBJ2-2 and V is TRBV2, with a tentative D call TRBD2 (6 bases). Trimming removed 7 bases at V and 5 bases at J, with 17 bases between. The CDR3 runs 15 residues. Germline values: CDR1 SNHLY, CDR2 FYNNEI.

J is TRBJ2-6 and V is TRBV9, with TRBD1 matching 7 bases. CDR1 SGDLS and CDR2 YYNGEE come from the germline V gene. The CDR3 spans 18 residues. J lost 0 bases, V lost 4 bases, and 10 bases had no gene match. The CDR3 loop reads CASSSNRGYNSGANVLTF. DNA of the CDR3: TGTGCCAGCAGCTCAAACAGGGGCTACAACTCTGGGGCCAACGTCCTGACTTTC.

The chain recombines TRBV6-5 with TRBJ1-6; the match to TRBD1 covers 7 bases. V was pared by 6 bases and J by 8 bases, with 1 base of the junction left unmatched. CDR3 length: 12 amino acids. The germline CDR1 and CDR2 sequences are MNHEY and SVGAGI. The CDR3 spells CASRTGDSPLHF. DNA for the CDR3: TGTGCCAGCAGAACAGGGGATTCACCCCTCCACTTT.

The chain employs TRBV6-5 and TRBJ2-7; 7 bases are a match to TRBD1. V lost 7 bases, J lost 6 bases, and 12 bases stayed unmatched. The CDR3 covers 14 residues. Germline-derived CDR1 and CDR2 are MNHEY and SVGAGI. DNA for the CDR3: TGTGCCAGCACAGACAGGGAAATTTCGGCCGAGCAGTACTTC. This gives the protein CASTDREISAEQYF.

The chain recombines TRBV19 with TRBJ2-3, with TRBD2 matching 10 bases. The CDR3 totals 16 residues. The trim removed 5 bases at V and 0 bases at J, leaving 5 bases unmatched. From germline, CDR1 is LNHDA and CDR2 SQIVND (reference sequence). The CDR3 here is CASSPSGSPSTDTQYF. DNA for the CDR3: TGTGCCAGTAGTCCTAGCGGGAGCCCTAGCACAGATACGCAGTATTTT. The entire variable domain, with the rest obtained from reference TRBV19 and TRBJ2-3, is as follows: DGGITQSPKYLFRKEGQNVTLSCEQNLNHDAMYWYRQDPGQGLRLIYYSQIVNDFQKGDIAEGYSVSREKKESFPLTVTSAQKNPTAFYLCASSPSGSPSTDTQYFGPGTRLTVL.

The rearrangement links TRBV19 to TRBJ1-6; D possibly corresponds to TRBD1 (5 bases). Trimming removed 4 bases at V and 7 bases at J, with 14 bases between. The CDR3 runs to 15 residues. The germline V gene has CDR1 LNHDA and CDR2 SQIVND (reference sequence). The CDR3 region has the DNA TGTGCCAGTAGTAGGTTTAGGGGTGTGAATTCACCCCTCCACTTT. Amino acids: CASSRFRGVNSPLHF.

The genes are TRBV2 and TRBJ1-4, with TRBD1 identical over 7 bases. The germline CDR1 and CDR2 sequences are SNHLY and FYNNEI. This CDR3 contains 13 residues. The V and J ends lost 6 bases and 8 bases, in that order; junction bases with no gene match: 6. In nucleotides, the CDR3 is TGTGCCAGCAGAGAGACAGGGTTCGAAAAACTGTTTTTT. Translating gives CASRETGFEKLFF.

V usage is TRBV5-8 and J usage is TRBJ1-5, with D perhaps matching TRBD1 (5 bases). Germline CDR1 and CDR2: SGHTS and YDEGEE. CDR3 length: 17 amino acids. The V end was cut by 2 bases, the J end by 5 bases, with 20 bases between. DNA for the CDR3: TGTGCCAGCAGCTTACTCCAAATAACCAAGGGGCATCAGCCCCAGCATTTT. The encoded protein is CASSLLQITKGHQPQHF.

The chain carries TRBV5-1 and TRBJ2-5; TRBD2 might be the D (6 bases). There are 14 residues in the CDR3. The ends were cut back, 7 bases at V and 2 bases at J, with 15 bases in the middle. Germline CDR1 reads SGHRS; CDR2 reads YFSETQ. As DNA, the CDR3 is TGCGCCAGCGGTGCGGGGTCGTCTCAAGAGACCCAGTACTTC. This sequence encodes CASGAGSSQETQYF. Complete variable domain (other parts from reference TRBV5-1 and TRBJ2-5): KAGVTQTPRYLIKTRGQQVTLSCSPISGHRSVSWYQQTPGQGLQFLFEYFSETQRNKGNFPGRFSGRQFSNSRSEMNVSTLELGDSALYLCASGAGSSQETQYFGPGTRLLVL.

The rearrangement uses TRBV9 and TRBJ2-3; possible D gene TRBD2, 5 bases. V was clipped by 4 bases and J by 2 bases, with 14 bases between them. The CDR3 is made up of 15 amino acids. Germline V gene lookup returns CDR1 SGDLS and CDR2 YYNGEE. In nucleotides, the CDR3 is TGTGCCAGCAGCTCTCTGGAGCGGCCCACAGATACGCAGTATTTT. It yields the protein CASSSLERPTDTQYF.

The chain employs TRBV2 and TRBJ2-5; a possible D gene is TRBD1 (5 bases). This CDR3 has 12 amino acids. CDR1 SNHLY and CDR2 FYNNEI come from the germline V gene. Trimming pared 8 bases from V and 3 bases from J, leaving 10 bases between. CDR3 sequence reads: CASQGGKETQYF. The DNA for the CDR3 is TGTGCCAGCCAGGGTGGGAAAGAGACCCAGTACTTC.

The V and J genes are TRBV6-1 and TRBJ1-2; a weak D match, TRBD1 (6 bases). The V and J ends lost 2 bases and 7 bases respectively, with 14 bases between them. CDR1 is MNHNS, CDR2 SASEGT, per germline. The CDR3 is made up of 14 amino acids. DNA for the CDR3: TGTGCCAGCAGTGAAACCCAGGGGTTTGGTGGCTACACCTTC. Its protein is CASSETQGFGGYTF.

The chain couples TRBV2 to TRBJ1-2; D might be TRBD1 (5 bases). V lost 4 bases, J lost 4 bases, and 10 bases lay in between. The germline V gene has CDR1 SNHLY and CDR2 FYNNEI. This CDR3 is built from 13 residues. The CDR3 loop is CASSAGISYGYTF. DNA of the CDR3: TGTGCCAGCAGTGCAGGGATCAGCTATGGCTACACCTTC.

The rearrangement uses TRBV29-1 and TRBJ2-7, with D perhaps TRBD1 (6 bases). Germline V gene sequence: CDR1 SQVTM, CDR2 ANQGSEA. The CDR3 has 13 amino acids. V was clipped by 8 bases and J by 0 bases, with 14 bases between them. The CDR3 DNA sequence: TGCAGCTTTAACTGGGACAACTCCTACGAGCAGTACTTC. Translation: CSFNWDNSYEQYF.

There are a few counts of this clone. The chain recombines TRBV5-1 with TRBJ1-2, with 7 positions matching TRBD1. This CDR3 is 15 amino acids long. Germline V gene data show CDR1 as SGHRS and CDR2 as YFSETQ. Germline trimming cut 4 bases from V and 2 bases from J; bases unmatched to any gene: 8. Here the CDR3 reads CASSPTGDGNYGYTF. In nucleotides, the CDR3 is TGCGCCAGCAGCCCCACAGGGGACGGGAACTATGGCTACACCTTC.

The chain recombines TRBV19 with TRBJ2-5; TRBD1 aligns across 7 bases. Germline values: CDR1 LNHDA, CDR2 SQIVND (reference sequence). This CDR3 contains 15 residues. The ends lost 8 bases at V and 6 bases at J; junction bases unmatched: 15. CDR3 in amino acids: CASGLHYRGVQTQYF. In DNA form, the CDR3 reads TGTGCCAGTGGACTCCATTACAGGGGCGTTCAGACCCAGTACTTC.

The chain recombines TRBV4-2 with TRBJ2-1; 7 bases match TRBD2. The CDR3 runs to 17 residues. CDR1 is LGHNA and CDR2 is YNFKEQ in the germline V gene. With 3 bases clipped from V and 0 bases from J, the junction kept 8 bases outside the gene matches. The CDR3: CASSHGLAGRSYNEQFF. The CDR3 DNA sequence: TGTGCCAGCAGCCATGGATTAGCGGGCCGCTCCTACAATGAGCAGTTCTTC.

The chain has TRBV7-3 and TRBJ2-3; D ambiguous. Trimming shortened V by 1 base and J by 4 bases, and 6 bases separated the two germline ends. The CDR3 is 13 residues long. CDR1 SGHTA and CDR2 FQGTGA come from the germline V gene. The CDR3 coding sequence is TGTGCCAGCAGCTTAAAAAGAGCAGATACGCAGTATTTT. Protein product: CASSLKRADTQYF.

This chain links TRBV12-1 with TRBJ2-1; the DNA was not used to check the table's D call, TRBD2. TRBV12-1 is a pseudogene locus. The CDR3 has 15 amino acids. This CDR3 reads CASSHRGVHYGEQFF. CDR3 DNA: TGTGCCAGCAGCCACCGCGGGGTTCATTATGGTGAGCAGTTCTTC.

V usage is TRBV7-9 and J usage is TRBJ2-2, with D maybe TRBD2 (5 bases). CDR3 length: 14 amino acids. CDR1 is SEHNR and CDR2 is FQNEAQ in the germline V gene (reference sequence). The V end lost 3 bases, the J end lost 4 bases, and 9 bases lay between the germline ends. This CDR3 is CASSFTRGTGELFF. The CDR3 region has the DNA TGTGCCAGCAGCTTTACTCGGGGCACCGGGGAGCTGTTTTTT.

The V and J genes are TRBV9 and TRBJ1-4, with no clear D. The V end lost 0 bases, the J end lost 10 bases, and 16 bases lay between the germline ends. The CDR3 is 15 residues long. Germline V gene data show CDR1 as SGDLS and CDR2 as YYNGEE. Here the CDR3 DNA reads TGTGCCAGCAGCGTAGACGGGCCACTGGGGAGAAAACTGTTTTTT. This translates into CASSVDGPLGRKLFF.

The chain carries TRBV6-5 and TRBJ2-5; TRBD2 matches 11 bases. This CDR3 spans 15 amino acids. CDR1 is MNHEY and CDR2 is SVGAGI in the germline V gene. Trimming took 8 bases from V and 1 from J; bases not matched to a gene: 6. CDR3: CASQTSGGAQETQYF. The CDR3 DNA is TGTGCCAGCCAAACTAGCGGGGGAGCCCAAGAGACCCAGTACTTC.

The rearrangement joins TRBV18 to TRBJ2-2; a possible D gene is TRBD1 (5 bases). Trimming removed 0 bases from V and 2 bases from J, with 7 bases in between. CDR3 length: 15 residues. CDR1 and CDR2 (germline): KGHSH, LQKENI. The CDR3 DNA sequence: TGTGCCAGCTCACCACCGGGGCTAAACACCGGGGAGCTGTTTTTT. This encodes CASSPPGLNTGELFF.

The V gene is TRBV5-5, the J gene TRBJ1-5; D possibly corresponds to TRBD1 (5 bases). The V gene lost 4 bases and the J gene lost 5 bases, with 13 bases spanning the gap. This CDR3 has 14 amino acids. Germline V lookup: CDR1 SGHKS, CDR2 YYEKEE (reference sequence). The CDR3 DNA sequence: TGTGCCAGCAGCCCTTCGGGGGGGTATCAGCCCCAGCATTTT. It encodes CASSPSGGYQPQHF.